This TCR beta chain was observed in a study of shared clonotypes between healthy human individuals. The deep-level immunoSEQ assay was used. TCRdb's copy holds only in-frame clones and misses some; the assay was immunoSEQ multiplex PCR. The repertoire consists of about 600,000 clones, with less than 98% occurring once and the leading ten covering around 0.057%. Every donor was a Caucasian adult from Nashville, Tennessee. CD4+ cell separation produced CD45RA+ naive and CD45RA-negative memory subsets. On this clone itself: Its antigen is undetermined.

General study points: Generally, estimated richness proved larger in naive subsets than it did in memory subsets.

Germline V gene sequence: CDR1 SGHAT, CDR2 FQNNGV. V was pared by 1 base and J by 4 bases, with 7 bases of the junction left unmatched. The CDR3 totals 16 residues. Material for sequencing was naive CD4+ T cells sorted from blood. Specified subset: CD45RA+ positively selected. The chain recombines TRBV11-2 with TRBJ2-7; 10 bases line up with TRBD1. This TCR derives from a woman between 25 and 40 years old in good health. The CDR3 coding sequence is TGTGCCAGCAGCTTAGGTATTAGGACAGGGGGGTACGAGCAGTACTTC. Translated, it gives CASSLGIRTGGYEQYF.